This is a list of T cell receptor beta chains from one sample in a study of T cells after posttransplantation cyclophosphamide. Here immunoSEQ multiplex PCR was the method, and the copy in TCRdb shows in-frame clones only, minus some. There are fewer than 7,000 clones in the sample; about 92% occur only once, and around 4% lies in the top ten. Here the sequenced sample was CD8+ T cells sorted from blood, taken after allogeneic stem cell transplant with posttransplant cyclophosphamide. The receptors were gathered from a male patient aged 55 to 70 who received an allogeneic stem cell transplant from a related donor and was CMV-positive. Some of these T cells may belong to the graft donor. CDR3s include the opening cysteine and the closing phenylalanine or tryptophan. Fields, in order: J gene, D gene, V gene, CDR3 protein, CDR3 DNA. A D gene is named only where the DNA matches it firmly.

TRBJ1-4,TRBD1,TRBV4-2,CASSQDDGQGLPKLFF,TGTGCCAGCAGCCAAGATGATGGACAGGGTCTACCAAAACTGTTTTTT
TRBJ2-7,TRBD1,TRBV28,CASSFGTGDYEQYF,TGTGCCAGCAGTTTTGGGACAGGGGACTACGAGCAGTACTTC
TRBJ1-6,.,TRBV2,CASSEVPGQVNNSPLHF,TGTGCCAGCAGTGAAGTGCCTGGACAAGTTAATAATTCACCCCTCCACTTT
TRBJ1-5,.,TRBV19,CASRRTESNQPQHF,TGTGCCAGTCGCCGGACAGAAAGCAATCAGCCCCAGCATTTT
TRBJ2-7,TRBD1,TRBV6-5,CASSPGQGRYEQYF,TGTGCCAGCAGTCCGGGACAGGGGCGCTACGAGCAGTACTTC
TRBJ1-5,TRBD1,TRBV5-4,CASSLQGGNQPQHF,TGTGCCAGCAGCCTACAGGGGGGCAATCAGCCCCAGCATTTT
TRBJ2-7,.,TRBV19,CASSLGGRVMNEQYF,TGTGCCAGTAGTCTAGGGGGGAGGGTGATGAACGAGCAGTACTTC
TRBJ2-3,.,TRBV5-1,CASSLGQGDTQYF,TGCGCCAGCAGCTTGGGCCAGGGGGATACGCAGTATTTT
TRBJ2-1,.,TRBV20-1,CSANGNEQFF,TGCAGTGCTAACGGCAATGAGCAGTTCTTC
TRBJ1-5,TRBD1,TRBV6-1,CASSEVGQGRGQPQHF,TGTGCCAGCAGTGAAGTGGGACAGGGTCGAGGACAGCCCCAGCATTTT
TRBJ1-5,.,TRBV9,CASSVGSGSNQPQHF,TGTGCCAGCAGCGTAGGCTCAGGGAGCAATCAGCCCCAGCATTTT
TRBJ1-5,.,TRBV7-8,CASSLGPGHQPQHF,TGTGCCAGCAGCTTAGGGCCAGGGCATCAGCCCCAGCATTTT
TRBJ2-7,TRBD1,TRBV15,CATSADRASGVLGFDF,TGTGCCACCAGCGCGGACAGGGCTTCCGGGGTACTAGGGTTCGACTTC
TRBJ1-6,.,TRBV6-5,CASSYSAGSNSPLHF,TGTGCCAGCAGTTACTCGGCAGGGTCTAATTCCCCCCTCCACTTT
TRBJ2-2,.,TRBV4-1,CASSRDLPYTGELFF,TGCGCCAGCAGCCGTGACTTGCCCTACACCGGGGAGCTGTTTTTT
TRBJ2-7,.,TRBV4-3,CASSQVRSSYEQYF,TGCGCCAGCAGCCAAGTGAGGAGCTCCTACGAGCAGTACTTC
TRBJ2-5,.,TRBV7-9,CASRGTGGGETQYF,TGTGCCAGCAGAGGGACAGGCGGGGGAGAGACCCAGTACTTC
TRBJ2-1,TRBD2,TRBV7-3,CASSPLAGDNEQFF,TGTGCCAGCAGCCCATTAGCGGGAGACAATGAGCAGTTCTTC